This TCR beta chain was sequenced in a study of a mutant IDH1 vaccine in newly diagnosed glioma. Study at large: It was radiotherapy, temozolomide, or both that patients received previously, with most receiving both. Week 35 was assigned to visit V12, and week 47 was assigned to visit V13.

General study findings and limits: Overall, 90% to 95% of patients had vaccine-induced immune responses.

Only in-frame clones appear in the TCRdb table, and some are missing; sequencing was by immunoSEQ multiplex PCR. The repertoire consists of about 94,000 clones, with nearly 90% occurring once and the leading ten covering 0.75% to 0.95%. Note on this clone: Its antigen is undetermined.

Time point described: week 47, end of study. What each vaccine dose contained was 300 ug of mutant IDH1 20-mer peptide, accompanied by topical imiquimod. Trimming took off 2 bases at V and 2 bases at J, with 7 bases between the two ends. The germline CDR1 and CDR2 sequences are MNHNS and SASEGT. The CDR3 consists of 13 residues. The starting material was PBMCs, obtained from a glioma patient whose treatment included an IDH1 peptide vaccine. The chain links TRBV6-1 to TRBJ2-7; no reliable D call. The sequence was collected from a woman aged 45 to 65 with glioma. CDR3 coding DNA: TGTGCCAGCAGTGAACAGGAAGCCTACGAGCAGTACTTC. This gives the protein CASSEQEAYEQYF.